This T cell receptor (beta chain) appears in the sequencing data of a study of blood T cell repertoires in COVID-19. Looking at the study overall: Sample material is recorded as cDNA or gDNA derived from T cells, B-cell-depleted T cells, or PBMCs.

Original methodology: Estimation of nucleated cell counts was performed using reference gene primer amplification. The table came from immunoSEQ multiplex PCR; TCRdb's copy has only in-frame clones and leaves some out. The DNA gave D and trimming, while V, J and clone size come from that table. Of some 52,000 clones in the sample, roughly 87% were seen once. This CDR3 comprises 14 residues. Trimming took 5 bases from V and 1 from J; bases not matched to a gene: 4. Germline CDR1 and CDR2: MNHEY and SMNVEV (reference sequence). This TCR derives from a human donor in a cohort sampled during active COVID-19. The chain recombines TRBV27 with TRBJ2-7; the match to TRBD1 covers 8 bases. Sequencing input: peripheral blood. The CDR3 here is CASSDRGISYEQYF. In DNA, the CDR3 is TGTGCCAGCAGTGACAGGGGCATTTCCTACGAGCAGTACTTC.